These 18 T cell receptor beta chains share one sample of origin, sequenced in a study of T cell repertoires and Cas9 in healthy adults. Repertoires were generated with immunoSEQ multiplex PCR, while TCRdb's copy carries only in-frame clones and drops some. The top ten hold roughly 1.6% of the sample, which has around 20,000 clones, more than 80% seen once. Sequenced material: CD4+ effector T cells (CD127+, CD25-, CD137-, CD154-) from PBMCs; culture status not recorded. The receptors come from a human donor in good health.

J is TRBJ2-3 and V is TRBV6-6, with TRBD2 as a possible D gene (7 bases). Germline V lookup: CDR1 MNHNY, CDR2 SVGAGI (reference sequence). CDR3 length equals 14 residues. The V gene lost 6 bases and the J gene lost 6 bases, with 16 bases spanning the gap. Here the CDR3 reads CASRPGGRGDTQYF. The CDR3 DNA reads TGTGCCAGCAGACCCGGTGGGAGGGGGGATACGCAGTATTTT.

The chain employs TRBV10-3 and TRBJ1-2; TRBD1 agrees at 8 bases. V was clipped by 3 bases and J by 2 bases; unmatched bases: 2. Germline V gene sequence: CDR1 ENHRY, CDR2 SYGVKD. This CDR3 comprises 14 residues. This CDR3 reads CAISETGGNYGYTF. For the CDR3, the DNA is TGTGCCATCAGTGAAACAGGGGGAAACTATGGCTACACCTTC.

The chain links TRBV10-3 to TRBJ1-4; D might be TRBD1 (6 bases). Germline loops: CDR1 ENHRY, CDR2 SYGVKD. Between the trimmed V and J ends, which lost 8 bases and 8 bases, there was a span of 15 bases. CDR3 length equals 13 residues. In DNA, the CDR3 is TGTGCCATCGGGTCAGGGGAGAGGGAAAAACTGTTTTTT. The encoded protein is CAIGSGEREKLFF.

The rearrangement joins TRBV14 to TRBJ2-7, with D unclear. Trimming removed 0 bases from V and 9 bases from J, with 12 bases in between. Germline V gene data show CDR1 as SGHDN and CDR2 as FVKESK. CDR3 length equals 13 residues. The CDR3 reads CASSQDLLLGQYF. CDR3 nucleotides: TGTGCCAGCAGCCAAGATCTCCTTCTGGGGCAGTACTTC.

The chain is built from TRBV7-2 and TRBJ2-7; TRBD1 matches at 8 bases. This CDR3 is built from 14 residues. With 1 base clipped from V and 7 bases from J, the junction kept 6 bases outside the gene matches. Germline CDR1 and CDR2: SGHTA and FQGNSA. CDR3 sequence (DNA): TGTGCCAGCAGCTTAGGAGGACAGGGAAGGGAGCAGTACTTC. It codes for CASSLGGQGREQYF.

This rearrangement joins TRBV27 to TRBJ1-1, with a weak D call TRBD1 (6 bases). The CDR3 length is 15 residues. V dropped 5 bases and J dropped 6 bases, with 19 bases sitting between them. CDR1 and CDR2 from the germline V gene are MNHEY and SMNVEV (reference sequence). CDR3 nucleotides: TGTGCCAGCAGTCCTACCCTCGAGGGGGAGCCTGAAGCTTTCTTT. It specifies CASSPTLEGEPEAFF.

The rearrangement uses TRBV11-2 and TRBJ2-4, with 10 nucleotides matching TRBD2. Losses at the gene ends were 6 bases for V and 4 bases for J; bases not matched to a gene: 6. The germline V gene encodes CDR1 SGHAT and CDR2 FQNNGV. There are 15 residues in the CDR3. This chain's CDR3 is CASRSTSGPKNIQYF. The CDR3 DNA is TGTGCCAGCAGGTCGACTAGCGGGCCTAAAAACATTCAGTACTTC.

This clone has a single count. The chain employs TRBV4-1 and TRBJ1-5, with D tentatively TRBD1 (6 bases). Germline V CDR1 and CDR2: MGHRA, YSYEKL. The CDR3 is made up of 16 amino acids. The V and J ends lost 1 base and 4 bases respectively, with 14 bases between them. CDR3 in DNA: TGCGCCAGCAGCCAAGGTTTCGGGGGGCCAAATCAGCCCCAGCATTTT. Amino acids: CASSQGFGGPNQPQHF.

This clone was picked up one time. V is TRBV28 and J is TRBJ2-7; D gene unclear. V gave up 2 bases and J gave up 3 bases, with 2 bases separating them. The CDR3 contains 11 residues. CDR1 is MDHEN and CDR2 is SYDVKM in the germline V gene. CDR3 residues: CASSLNYEQYF. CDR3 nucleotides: TGTGCCAGCAGTTTAAACTACGAGCAGTACTTC.

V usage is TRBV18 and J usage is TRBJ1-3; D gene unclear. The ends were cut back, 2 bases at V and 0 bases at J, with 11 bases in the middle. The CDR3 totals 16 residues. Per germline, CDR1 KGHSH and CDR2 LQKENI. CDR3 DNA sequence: TGTGCCAGCTCACCAAGGGTAATAAGCTCTGGAAACACCATATATTTT. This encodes CASSPRVISSGNTIYF. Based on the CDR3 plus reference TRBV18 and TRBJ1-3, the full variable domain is NAGVMQNPRHLVRRRGQEARLRCSPMKGHSHVYWYRQLPEEGLKFMVYLQKENIIDESGMPKERFSAEFPKEGPSILRIQQVVRGDSAAYFCASSPRVISSGNTIYFGEGSWLTVV.

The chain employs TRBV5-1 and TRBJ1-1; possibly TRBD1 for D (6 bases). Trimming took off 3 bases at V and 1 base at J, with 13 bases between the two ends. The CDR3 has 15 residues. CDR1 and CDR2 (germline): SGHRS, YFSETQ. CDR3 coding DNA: TGCGCCAGCAGCTCCACAGGGAAGCAGAACACTGAAGCTTTCTTT. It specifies CASSSTGKQNTEAFF.

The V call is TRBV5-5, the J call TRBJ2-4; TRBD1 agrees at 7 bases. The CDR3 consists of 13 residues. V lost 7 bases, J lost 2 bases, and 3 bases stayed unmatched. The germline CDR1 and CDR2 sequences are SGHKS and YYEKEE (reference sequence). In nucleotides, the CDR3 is TGTGCCAGCTACAGGGGATCCAAAAACATTCAGTACTTC. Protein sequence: CASYRGSKNIQYF.

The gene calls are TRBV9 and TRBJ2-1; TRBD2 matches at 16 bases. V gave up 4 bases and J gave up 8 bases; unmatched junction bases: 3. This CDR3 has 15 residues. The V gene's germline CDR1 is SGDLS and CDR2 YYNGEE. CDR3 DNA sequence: TGTGCCAGCAGCCAGGGACTAGCGGGAGGGTATGAGCAGTTCTTC. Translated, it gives CASSQGLAGGYEQFF.

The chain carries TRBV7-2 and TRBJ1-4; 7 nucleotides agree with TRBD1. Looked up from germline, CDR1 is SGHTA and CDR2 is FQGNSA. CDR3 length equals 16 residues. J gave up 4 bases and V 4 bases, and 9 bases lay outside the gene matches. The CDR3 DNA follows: TGTGCCAGCAGCTCCGGACAGGCAAAACTTAATGAAAAACTGTTTTTT. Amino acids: CASSSGQAKLNEKLFF.

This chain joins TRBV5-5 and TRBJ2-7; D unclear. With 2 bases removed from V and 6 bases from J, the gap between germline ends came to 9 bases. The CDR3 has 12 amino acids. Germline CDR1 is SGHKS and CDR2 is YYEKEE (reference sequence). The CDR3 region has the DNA TGTGCCAGCAGCTTCTGGGAAGCCGAGCAGTACTTC. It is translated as CASSFWEAEQYF.

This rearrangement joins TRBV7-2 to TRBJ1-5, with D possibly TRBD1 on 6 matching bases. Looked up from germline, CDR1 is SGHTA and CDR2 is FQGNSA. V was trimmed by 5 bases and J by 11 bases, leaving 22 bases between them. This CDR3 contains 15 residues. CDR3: CASSPTGTPSQAQHF. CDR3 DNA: TGTGCCAGCAGCCCGACCGGGACACCTTCCCAGGCCCAGCATTTT.

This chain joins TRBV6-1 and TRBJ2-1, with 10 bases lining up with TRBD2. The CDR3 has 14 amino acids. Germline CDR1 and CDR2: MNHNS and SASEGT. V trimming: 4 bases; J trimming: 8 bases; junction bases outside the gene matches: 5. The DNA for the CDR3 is TGTGCCAGCAGTGTTACTAGCGGGGAAGATGAGCAGTTCTTC. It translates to CASSVTSGEDEQFF.

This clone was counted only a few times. CDR3 nucleotides: TGTGCCAGCAGCGGATTCCGGGACAGGTTGCATGAGCAGTTCTTC. This translates into CASSGFRDRLHEQFF. The chain has TRBV5-4 and TRBJ2-1, with 8 positions matching TRBD1. The CDR3 totals 15 residues. CDR1 is SGHNT, CDR2 YYREEE, per germline (reference sequence). J was trimmed by 8 bases and V by 4 bases; bases with no gene match: 11. Supplemented by reference TRBV5-4 and TRBJ2-1, the full variable domain reads ETGVTQSPTHLIKTRGQQVTLRCSSQSGHNTVSWYQQALGQGPQFIFQYYREEENGRGNFPPRFSGLQFPNYSSELNVNALELDDSALYLCASSGFRDRLHEQFFGPGTRLTVL.